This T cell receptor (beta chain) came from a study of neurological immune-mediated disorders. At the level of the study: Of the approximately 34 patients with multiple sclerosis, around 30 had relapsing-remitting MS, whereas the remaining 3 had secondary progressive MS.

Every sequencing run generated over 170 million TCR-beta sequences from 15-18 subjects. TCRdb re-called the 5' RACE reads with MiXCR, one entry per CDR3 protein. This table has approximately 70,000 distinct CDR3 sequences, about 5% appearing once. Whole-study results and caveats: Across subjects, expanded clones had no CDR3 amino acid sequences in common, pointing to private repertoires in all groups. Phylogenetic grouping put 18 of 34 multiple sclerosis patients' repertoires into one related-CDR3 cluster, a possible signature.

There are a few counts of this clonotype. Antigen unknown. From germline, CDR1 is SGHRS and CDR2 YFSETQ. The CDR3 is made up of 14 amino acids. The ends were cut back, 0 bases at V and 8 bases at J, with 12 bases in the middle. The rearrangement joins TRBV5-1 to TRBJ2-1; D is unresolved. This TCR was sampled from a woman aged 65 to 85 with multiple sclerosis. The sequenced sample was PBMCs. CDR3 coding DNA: TGCGCCAGCAGCTTGGCTGTGGTGCCGTATGAGCAGTTCTTC. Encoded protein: CASSLAVVPYEQFF.